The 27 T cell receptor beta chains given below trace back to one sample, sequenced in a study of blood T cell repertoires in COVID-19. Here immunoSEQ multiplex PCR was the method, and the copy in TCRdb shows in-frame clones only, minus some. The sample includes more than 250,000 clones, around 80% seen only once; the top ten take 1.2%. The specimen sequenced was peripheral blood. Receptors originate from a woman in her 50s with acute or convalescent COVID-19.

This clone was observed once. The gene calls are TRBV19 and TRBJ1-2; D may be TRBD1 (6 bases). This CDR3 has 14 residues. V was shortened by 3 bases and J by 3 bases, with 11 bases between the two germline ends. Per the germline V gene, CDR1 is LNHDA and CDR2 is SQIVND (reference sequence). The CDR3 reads CASSIGGVYYGYTF. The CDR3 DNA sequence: TGTGCCAGTAGTATTGGGGGCGTATACTATGGCTACACCTTC.

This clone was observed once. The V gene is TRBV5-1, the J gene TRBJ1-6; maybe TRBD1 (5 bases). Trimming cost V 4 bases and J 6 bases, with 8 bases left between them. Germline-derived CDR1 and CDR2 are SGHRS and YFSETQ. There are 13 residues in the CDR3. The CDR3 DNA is TGCGCCAGCAGCGTTGACAGTAATTCACCCCTCCACTTT. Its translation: CASSVDSNSPLHF. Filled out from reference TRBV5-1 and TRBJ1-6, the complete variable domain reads KAGVTQTPRYLIKTRGQQVTLSCSPISGHRSVSWYQQTPGQGLQFLFEYFSETQRNKGNFPGRFSGRQFSNSRSEMNVSTLELGDSALYLCASSVDSNSPLHFGNGTRLTVT.

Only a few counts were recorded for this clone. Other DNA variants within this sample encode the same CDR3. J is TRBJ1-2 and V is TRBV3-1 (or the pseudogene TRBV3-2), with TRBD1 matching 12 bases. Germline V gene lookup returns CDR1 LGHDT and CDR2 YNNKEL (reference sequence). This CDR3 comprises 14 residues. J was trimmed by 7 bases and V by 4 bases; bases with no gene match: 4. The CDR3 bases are TGTGCCAGCAGCCCCCCGGGACAGGGGGCTGGCTACACCTTC. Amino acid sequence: CASSPPGQGAGYTF.

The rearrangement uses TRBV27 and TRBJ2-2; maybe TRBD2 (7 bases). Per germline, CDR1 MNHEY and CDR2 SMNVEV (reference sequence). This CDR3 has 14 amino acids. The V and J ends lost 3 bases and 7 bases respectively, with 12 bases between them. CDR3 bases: TGTGCCAGCAGTTTTCAGGGGAGGGGCGGGGAGCTGTTTTTT. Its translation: CASSFQGRGGELFF.

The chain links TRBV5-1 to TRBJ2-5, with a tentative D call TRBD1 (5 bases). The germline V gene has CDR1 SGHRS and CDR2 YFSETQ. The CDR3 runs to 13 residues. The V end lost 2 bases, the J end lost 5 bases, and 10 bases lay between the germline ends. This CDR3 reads CASSFQGTETQYF. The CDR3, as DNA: TGCGCCAGCAGCTTCCAGGGCACGGAGACCCAGTACTTC. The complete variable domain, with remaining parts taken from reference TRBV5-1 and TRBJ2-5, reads KAGVTQTPRYLIKTRGQQVTLSCSPISGHRSVSWYQQTPGQGLQFLFEYFSETQRNKGNFPGRFSGRQFSNSRSEMNVSTLELGDSALYLCASSFQGTETQYFGPGTRLLVL.

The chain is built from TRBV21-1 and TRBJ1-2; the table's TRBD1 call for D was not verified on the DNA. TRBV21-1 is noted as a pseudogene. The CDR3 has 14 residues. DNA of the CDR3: TGTGCCAGCACTGATAGACAGGGACCCCCCGGCTACACCTTC. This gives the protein CASTDRQGPPGYTF.

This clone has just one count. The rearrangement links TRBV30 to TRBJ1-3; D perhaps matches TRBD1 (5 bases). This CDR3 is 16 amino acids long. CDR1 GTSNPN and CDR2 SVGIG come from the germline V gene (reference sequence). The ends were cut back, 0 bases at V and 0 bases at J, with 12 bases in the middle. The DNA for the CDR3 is TGTGCCTGGAGTGTAGGGGCCGCGTACTCTGGAAACACCATATATTTT. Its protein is CAWSVGAAYSGNTIYF.

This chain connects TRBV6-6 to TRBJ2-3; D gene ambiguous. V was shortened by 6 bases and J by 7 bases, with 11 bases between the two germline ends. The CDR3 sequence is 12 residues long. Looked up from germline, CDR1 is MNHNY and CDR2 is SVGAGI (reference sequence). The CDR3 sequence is CASSRPRNTQYF. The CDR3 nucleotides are TGTGCCAGCAGCCGCCCGAGAAATACGCAGTATTTT.

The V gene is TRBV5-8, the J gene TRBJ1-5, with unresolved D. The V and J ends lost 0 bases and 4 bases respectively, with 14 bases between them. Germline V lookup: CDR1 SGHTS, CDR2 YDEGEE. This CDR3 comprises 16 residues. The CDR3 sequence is CASSLVFNSQNQPQHF. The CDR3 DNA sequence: TGTGCCAGCAGCTTGGTCTTCAACAGCCAAAATCAGCCCCAGCATTTT.

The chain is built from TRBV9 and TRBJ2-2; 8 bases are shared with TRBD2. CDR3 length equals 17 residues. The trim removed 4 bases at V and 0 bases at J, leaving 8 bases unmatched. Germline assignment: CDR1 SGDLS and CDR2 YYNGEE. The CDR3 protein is CASSRHGGGTNTGELFF. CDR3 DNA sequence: TGTGCCAGCAGCCGTCACGGCGGGGGGACGAACACCGGGGAGCTGTTTTTT.

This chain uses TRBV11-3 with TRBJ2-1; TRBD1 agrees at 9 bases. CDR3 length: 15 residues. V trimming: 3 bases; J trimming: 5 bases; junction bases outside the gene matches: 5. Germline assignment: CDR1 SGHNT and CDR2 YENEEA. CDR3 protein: CASSFGQGYDNEQFF. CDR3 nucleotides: TGTGCCAGCAGCTTTGGACAGGGGTACGACAATGAGCAGTTCTTC.

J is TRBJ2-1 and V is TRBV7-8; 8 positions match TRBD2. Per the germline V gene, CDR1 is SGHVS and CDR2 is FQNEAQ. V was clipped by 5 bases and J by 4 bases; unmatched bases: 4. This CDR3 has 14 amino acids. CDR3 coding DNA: TGTGCCAGCAGCCCGCTAGCGGGTTACAATGAGCAGTTCTTC. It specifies CASSPLAGYNEQFF.

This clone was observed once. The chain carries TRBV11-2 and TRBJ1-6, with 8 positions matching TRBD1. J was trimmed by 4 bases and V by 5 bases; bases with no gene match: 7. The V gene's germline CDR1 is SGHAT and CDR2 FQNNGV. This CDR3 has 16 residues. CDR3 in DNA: TGTGCCAGCAGCCCCGACAGGGGATCATATAATTCACCCCTCCACTTT. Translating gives CASSPDRGSYNSPLHF. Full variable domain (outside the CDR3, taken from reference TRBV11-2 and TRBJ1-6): EAGVAQSPRYKIIEKRQSVAFWCNPISGHATLYWYQQILGQGPKLLIQFQNNGVVDDSQLPKDRFSAERLKGVDSTLKIQPAKLEDSAVYLCASSPDRGSYNSPLHFGNGTRLTVT.

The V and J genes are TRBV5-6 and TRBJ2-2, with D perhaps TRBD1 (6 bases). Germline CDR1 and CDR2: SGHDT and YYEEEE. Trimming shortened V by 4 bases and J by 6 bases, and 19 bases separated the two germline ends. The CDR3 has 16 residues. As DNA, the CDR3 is TGTGCCAGCAGCCTCGAGTCAGGGGATCATCCCGGGGAGCTGTTTTTT. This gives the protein CASSLESGDHPGELFF.

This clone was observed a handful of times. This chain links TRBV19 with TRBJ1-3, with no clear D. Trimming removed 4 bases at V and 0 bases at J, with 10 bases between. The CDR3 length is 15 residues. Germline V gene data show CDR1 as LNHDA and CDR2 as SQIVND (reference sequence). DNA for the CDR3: TGTGCCAGTAGTAAAGAGACAAACTCTGGAAACACCATATATTTT. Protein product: CASSKETNSGNTIYF.

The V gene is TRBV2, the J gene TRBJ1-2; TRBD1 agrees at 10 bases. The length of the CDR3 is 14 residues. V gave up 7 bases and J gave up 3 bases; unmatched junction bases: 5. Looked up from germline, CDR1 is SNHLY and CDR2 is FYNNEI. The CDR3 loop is CASTDRGRDYGYTF. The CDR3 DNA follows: TGTGCCAGCACCGACAGGGGGCGCGACTATGGCTACACCTTC.

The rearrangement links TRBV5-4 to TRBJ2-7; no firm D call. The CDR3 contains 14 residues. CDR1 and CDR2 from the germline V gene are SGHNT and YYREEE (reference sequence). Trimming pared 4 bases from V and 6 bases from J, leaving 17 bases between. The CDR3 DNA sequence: TGTGCCAGCAGCCCTGACCCTAGGAGAGGCGAGCAGTACTTC. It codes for CASSPDPRRGEQYF.

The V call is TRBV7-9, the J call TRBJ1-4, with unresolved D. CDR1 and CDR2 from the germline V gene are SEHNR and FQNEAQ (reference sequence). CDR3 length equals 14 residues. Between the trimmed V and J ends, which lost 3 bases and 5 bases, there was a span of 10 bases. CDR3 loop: CASSFGGGNEKLFF. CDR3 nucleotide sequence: TGTGCCAGCAGCTTTGGAGGCGGGAATGAAAAACTGTTTTTT.

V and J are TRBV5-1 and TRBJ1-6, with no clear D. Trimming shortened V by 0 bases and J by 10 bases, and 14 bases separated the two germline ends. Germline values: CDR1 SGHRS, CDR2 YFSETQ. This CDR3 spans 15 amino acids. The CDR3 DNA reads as TGCGCCAGCAGCTTGGCCGGTCTCGGGGAATCACCCCTCCACTTT. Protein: CASSLAGLGESPLHF.

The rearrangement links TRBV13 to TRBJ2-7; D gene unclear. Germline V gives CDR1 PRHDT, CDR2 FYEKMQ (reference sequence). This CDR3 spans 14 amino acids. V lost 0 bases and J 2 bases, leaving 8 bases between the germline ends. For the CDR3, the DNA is TGTGCCAGCAGCTTAGGTGCCTCTACCTACGAGCAGTACTTC. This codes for CASSLGASTYEQYF.

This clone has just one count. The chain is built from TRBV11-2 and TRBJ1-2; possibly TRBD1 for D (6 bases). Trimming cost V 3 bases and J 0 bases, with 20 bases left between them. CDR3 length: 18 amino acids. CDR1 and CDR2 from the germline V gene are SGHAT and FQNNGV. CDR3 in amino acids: CASSLGGLRDTPNYGYTF. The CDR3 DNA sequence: TGTGCCAGCAGCTTGGGCGGCCTTCGGGACACCCCTAACTATGGCTACACCTTC.

CDR3 coding DNA: TGTGCCAGTAGTATAGATCAGGGTACCACAGATACGCAGTATTTT. The encoded protein is CASSIDQGTTDTQYF. V usage is TRBV19 and J usage is TRBJ2-3, with TRBD1 as a possible D gene (5 bases). The length of the CDR3 is 15 residues. Germline V lookup: CDR1 LNHDA, CDR2 SQIVND (reference sequence). Trimming took 0 bases from V and 2 from J, leaving 9 bases between them.

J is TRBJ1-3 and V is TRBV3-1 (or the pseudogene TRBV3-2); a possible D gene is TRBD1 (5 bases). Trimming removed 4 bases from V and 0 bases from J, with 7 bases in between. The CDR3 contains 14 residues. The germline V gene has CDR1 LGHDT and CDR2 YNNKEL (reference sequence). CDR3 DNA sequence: TGTGCCAGCAGCCGTGGACACTCTGGAAACACCATATATTTT. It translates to CASSRGHSGNTIYF.

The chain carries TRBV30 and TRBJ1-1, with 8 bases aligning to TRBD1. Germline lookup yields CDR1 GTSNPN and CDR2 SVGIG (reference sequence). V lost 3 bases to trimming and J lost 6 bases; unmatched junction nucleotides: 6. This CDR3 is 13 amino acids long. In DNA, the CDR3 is TGTGCCTGGAGGCAGGGGGCTGAGGCTGAAGCTTTCTTT. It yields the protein CAWRQGAEAEAFF.

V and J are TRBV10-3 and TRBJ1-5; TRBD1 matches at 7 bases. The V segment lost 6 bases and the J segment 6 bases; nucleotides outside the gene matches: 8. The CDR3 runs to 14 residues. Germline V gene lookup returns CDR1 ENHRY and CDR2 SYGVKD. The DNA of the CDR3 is TGTGCCATCAGCGCTCAGGGGGAAGGTCAGCCCCAGCATTTT. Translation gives CAISAQGEGQPQHF.

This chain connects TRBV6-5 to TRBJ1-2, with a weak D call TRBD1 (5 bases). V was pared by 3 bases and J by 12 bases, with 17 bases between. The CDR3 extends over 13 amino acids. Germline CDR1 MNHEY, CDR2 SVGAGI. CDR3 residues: CASSYSGGVADTF. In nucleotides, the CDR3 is TGTGCCAGCAGTTATTCGGGGGGGGTTGCTGACACCTTC.

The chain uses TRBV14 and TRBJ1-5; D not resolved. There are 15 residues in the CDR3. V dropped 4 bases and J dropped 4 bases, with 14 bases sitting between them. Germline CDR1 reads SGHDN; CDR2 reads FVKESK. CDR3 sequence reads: CASSLLGGFNQPQHF. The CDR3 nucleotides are TGTGCCAGCAGCCTTCTCGGAGGGTTTAATCAGCCCCAGCATTTT.